The 28 T cell receptor beta chains in this list originate from one sample, sequenced in a study of cytomegalovirus exposure and HLA in healthy donors. Profiled with immunoSEQ multiplex PCR; TCRdb holds only in-frame clones, not every one. The data contain 55,000 to 70,000 clones, nearly 95% of them singletons. Sample: PBMCs. The receptors originated from a man in his late teens or twenties in good health and CMV-seropositive.

This clone was observed a single time. This chain joins TRBV28 and TRBJ1-2; 8 bases are shared with TRBD1. Germline V CDR1 and CDR2: MDHEN, SYDVKM. The V segment lost 6 bases and the J segment 0 bases; nucleotides outside the gene matches: 9. This CDR3 region has 16 residues. The DNA for the CDR3 is TGTGCCAGCAGACCGGGACAGGAAGGATCTAACTATGGCTACACCTTC. Amino acid sequence: CASRPGQEGSNYGYTF.

On this clone: Other nucleotide sequences in the sample specify the same CDR3. The chain uses TRBV5-4 and TRBJ1-4; TRBD1 agrees at 12 bases. This CDR3 region has 15 residues. V lost 4 bases and J lost 6; bases outside the gene matches: 4. Germline V gives CDR1 SGHNT, CDR2 YYREEE (reference sequence). CDR3 bases: TGTGCCAGCAGCCCCGGGACAGGGGGCGATGAAAAACTGTTTTTT. Translating it yields CASSPGTGGDEKLFF.

The chain recombines TRBV4-1 with TRBJ2-4; D is perhaps TRBD1 (6 bases). This CDR3 region has 14 residues. Germline assignment: CDR1 MGHRA and CDR2 YSYEKL. V was trimmed by 1 base and J by 7 bases, leaving 11 bases between them. The CDR3 DNA reads TGCGCCAGCAGCCAAGGTGAGGGGGTGAACATTCAGTACTTC. This gives the protein CASSQGEGVNIQYF.

The V and J genes are TRBV27 and TRBJ2-2; TRBD2 matches 8 bases. The germline CDR1 and CDR2 sequences are MNHEY and SMNVEV (reference sequence). Trimming at V came to 6 bases and at J to 4 bases, leaving 10 bases not matched to a gene. The CDR3 has 16 amino acids. CDR3 nucleotides: TGTGCCAGCAGATACCCCGGACTAGCCGGCACCGGGGAGCTGTTTTTT. Residues: CASRYPGLAGTGELFF.

A single count supports this clone. The rearrangement uses TRBV30 and TRBJ1-5, with 11 bases lining up with TRBD1. CDR1 is GTSNPN, CDR2 SVGIG, per germline (reference sequence). The length of the CDR3 is 14 residues. The J segment lost 4 bases and the V segment lost 5 bases, leaving 4 bases of the junction unmatched. The CDR3 protein is CAWGRDRGNQPQHF. CDR3 DNA: TGTGCCTGGGGCCGGGACAGGGGGAATCAGCCCCAGCATTTT.

The genes are TRBV28 and TRBJ2-5, with D uncertain. The CDR3 contains 17 residues. CDR1 and CDR2 (germline): MDHEN, SYDVKM. The V and J ends lost 7 bases and 1 base respectively, with 22 bases between them. CDR3 sequence: CASTAPRGGRVQETQYF. The CDR3 DNA is TGTGCCAGCACCGCGCCTAGAGGTGGCAGAGTCCAAGAGACCCAGTACTTC. Drawing the rest from reference TRBV28 and TRBJ2-5, the complete variable domain is DVKVTQSSRYLVKRTGEKVFLECVQDMDHENMFWYRQDPGLGLRLIYFSYDVKMKEKGDIPEGYSVSREKKERFSLILESASTNQTSMYLCASTAPRGGRVQETQYFGPGTRLLVL.

The chain joins TRBV6-1 to TRBJ2-7, with D maybe TRBD2 (5 bases). V dropped 1 base and J dropped 12 bases, with 13 bases sitting between them. This CDR3 is built from 12 residues. The germline V gene has CDR1 MNHNS and CDR2 SASEGT. For the CDR3, the DNA is TGTGCCAGCAGTGAAGTTTCGGGAACCCCGTACTTC. It encodes CASSEVSGTPYF.

J is TRBJ2-1 and V is TRBV15; TRBD2 matches 16 bases. This CDR3 region has 19 residues. Unmatched junction bases numbered 10, after V lost 6 bases and J lost 2 bases. The germline V gene has CDR1 LNHNV and CDR2 YYDKDF (reference sequence). In DNA form, the CDR3 reads TGTGCCACCAGTTCACCCGGGACTAGCGGGAGGGTAGCCTACAATGAGCAGTTCTTC. Amino acids: CATSSPGTSGRVAYNEQFF.

This chain joins TRBV7-9 and TRBJ2-1; TRBD1 agrees at 11 bases. J lost 7 bases, V lost 2 bases, and 10 bases had no gene match. The CDR3 runs 17 residues. Germline CDR1 reads SEHNR; CDR2 reads FQNEAQ (reference sequence). The CDR3 protein is CASSLRGAGQGANEQFF. CDR3 sequence (DNA): TGTGCCAGCAGCTTAAGGGGGGCAGGACAGGGGGCGAATGAGCAGTTCTTC. The full variable domain, its missing parts supplied by reference TRBV7-9 and TRBJ2-1, is DTGVSQNPRHKITKRGQNVTFRCDPISEHNRLYWYRQTLGQGPEFLTYFQNEAQLEKSRLLSDRFSAERPKGSFSTLEIQRTEQGDSAMYLCASSLRGAGQGANEQFFGPGTRLTVL.

The chain employs TRBV21-1 and TRBJ1-2; the table's TRBD1 call for D was not verified on the DNA. TRBV21-1 is recorded as a pseudogene. CDR3 size: 15 residues. The DNA for the CDR3 is TGTGCCAGCAGAGAGCCCCAGGGGGCCAATTATGGCTACACCTTC. As protein: CASREPQGANYGYTF.

This chain uses TRBV4-1 with TRBJ2-7; TRBD2 is a possible D gene (5 bases). V was shortened by 1 base and J by 2 bases, with 15 bases between the two germline ends. The CDR3 runs to 16 residues. Germline CDR1 is MGHRA and CDR2 is YSYEKL. The chain's CDR3 is CASSQGDLATPYEQYF. CDR3 in DNA: TGCGCCAGCAGCCAAGGGGATCTAGCCACCCCCTACGAGCAGTACTTC.

The genes are TRBV28 and TRBJ2-7; perhaps TRBD1 as D (6 bases). The germline V gene has CDR1 MDHEN and CDR2 SYDVKM. CDR3 length equals 15 residues. V gave up 5 bases and J gave up 2 bases, with 16 bases separating them. The chain's CDR3 is CASSPYRQATYEQYF. The CDR3 DNA is TGTGCCAGCAGTCCCTATCGACAGGCTACCTACGAGCAGTACTTC.

The J gene is TRBJ2-7, the V gene TRBV7-9, with TRBD1 matching over 9 bases. Trimming removed 3 bases from V and 3 bases from J; junction bases left unmatched: 6. The CDR3 is 15 amino acids. Germline V lookup: CDR1 SEHNR, CDR2 FQNEAQ (reference sequence). The CDR3: CASSFLGQGFYEQYF. The CDR3 DNA is TGTGCCAGCAGCTTTCTCGGACAGGGGTTCTACGAGCAGTACTTC.

The J gene is TRBJ2-3, the V gene TRBV9, with a weak D call TRBD2 (6 bases). Trimming shortened V by 3 bases and J by 0 bases, and 14 bases separated the two germline ends. The CDR3 is 16 residues long. Per germline, CDR1 SGDLS and CDR2 YYNGEE. The CDR3 sequence is CASSASPGASTDTQYF. CDR3 coding DNA: TGTGCCAGCAGCGCGTCGCCGGGAGCTAGCACAGATACGCAGTATTTT.

The V and J genes are TRBV29-1 and TRBJ2-7; 7 bases agree with TRBD2. CDR3 size: 15 residues. V dropped 6 bases and J dropped 7; count of bases not matched to a gene: 18. Germline CDR1 and CDR2: SQVTM and ANQGSEA. This CDR3 reads CSVTPTGTKSGEQYF. The CDR3 region has the DNA TGCAGCGTCACACCCACCGGGACTAAGTCTGGGGAGCAGTACTTC.

J is TRBJ1-3 and V is TRBV10-3; D uncertain. V was clipped by 0 bases and J by 4 bases, with 13 bases between them. This CDR3 comprises 16 residues. Germline assignment: CDR1 ENHRY and CDR2 SYGVKD. CDR3 loop: CAISESLGSHGNTIYF. The CDR3 nucleotides are TGTGCCATCAGTGAGTCGTTGGGCAGCCACGGAAACACCATATATTTT.

The chain links TRBV6-1 to TRBJ2-7; 10 nucleotides agree with TRBD2. J was trimmed by 4 bases and V by 9 bases; bases with no gene match: 9. CDR1 is MNHNS and CDR2 is SASEGT in the germline V gene. The CDR3 sequence is 14 residues long. CDR3 sequence (DNA): TGTGCCAGTACTGGACTAGCGGCTGTATACGAGCAGTACTTC. This codes for CASTGLAAVYEQYF.

The chain has TRBV28 and TRBJ2-5, with 7 positions matching TRBD2. After removal of 7 bases from V and 7 bases from J, the junction contained 18 bases not matched to a gene. From germline, CDR1 is MDHEN and CDR2 SYDVKM. CDR3 length equals 16 residues. CDR3 bases: TGTGCCAGCACTCTTCGGGCTAGCGGATTCCTTGGGACCCAGTACTTC. It encodes CASTLRASGFLGTQYF.

The V call is TRBV28, the J call TRBJ2-7; TRBD1 is a possible D gene (5 bases). Per germline, CDR1 MDHEN and CDR2 SYDVKM. The ends were cut back, 2 bases at V and 1 base at J, with 12 bases in the middle. This CDR3 comprises 15 residues. DNA of the CDR3: TGTGCCAGCAGTTTAGAGGCAGGGTGGTCCTACGAGCAGTACTTC. Protein product: CASSLEAGWSYEQYF. Full variable domain (remainder filled in from reference TRBV28 and TRBJ2-7): DVKVTQSSRYLVKRTGEKVFLECVQDMDHENMFWYRQDPGLGLRLIYFSYDVKMKEKGDIPEGYSVSREKKERFSLILESASTNQTSMYLCASSLEAGWSYEQYFGPGTRLTVT.

The rearrangement uses TRBV6-5 and TRBJ2-7; 8 bases are a match to TRBD2. CDR3 length: 15 residues. With V trimmed by 5 bases and J by 2 bases, 8 bases remained unmatched. Germline CDR1 is MNHEY and CDR2 is SVGAGI. The CDR3 loop reads CASSPLSGGAYEQYF. The CDR3 bases are TGTGCCAGCAGTCCACTCTCGGGAGGGGCCTACGAGCAGTACTTC.

The rearrangement links TRBV7-9 to TRBJ2-2; D gene ambiguous. This CDR3 contains 17 residues. Trimming took off 5 bases at V and 1 base at J, with 17 bases between the two ends. CDR1 SEHNR and CDR2 FQNEAQ come from the germline V gene (reference sequence). CDR3 region: CASSRLQSGLNTGELFF. The CDR3 nucleotides are TGTGCCAGCAGCAGGCTGCAGTCGGGTTTGAACACCGGGGAGCTGTTTTTT.

The chain uses TRBV2 and TRBJ2-2, with TRBD1 matching 8 bases. V was clipped by 2 bases and J by 0 bases; unmatched bases: 2. The CDR3 covers 16 residues. Germline CDR1 SNHLY, CDR2 FYNNEI. CDR3 nucleotides: TGTGCCAGCAGTGAACAGGGGGCCACGAACACCGGGGAGCTGTTTTTT. Translating gives CASSEQGATNTGELFF.

This clone was seen only a few times. The chain couples TRBV11-3 to TRBJ2-1, with 14 bases fitting TRBD2. Germline lookup yields CDR1 SGHNT and CDR2 YENEEA. After removal of 5 bases from V and 4 bases from J, the junction contained 7 bases not matched to a gene. The CDR3 has 17 residues. The CDR3 nucleotides read TGTGCCAGCAGCCTGGGGACTAGCGGGAGCGAGTACAATGAGCAGTTCTTC. It encodes CASSLGTSGSEYNEQFF.

The gene calls are TRBV9 and TRBJ2-3; D uncertain. This CDR3 has 15 residues. Trimming removed 0 bases at V and 0 bases at J, with 8 bases between. CDR1 and CDR2 (germline): SGDLS, YYNGEE. CDR3 sequence (DNA): TGTGCCAGCAGCGTAGGAGCCCCTAGCACAGATACGCAGTATTTT. This gives the protein CASSVGAPSTDTQYF.

This chain joins TRBV5-1 and TRBJ1-4; TRBD1 matches 9 bases. Germline V gene data show CDR1 as SGHRS and CDR2 as YFSETQ. The CDR3 runs to 21 residues. V shed 3 bases, J shed 0 bases, and the junction held 18 bases outside the gene matches. The CDR3 coding sequence is TGCGCCAGCAGCTATCCCGATAGGAGACAGGGGGAGTCACCAACTAATGAAAAACTGTTTTTT. Translated, it gives CASSYPDRRQGESPTNEKLFF.

This rearrangement joins TRBV30 to TRBJ2-7, with TRBD2 matching over 7 bases. With V trimmed by 0 bases and J by 2 bases, 7 bases remained unmatched. Germline CDR1 reads GTSNPN; CDR2 reads SVGIG (reference sequence). The CDR3 length is 15 residues. The CDR3: CAWSVRWEGTYEQYF. CDR3 sequence (DNA): TGTGCCTGGAGTGTTAGGTGGGAGGGTACCTACGAGCAGTACTTC.

The chain recombines TRBV5-8 with TRBJ2-5, with TRBD1 identical over 8 bases. V trimming: 3 bases; J trimming: 7 bases; junction bases outside the gene matches: 8. Per germline, CDR1 SGHTS and CDR2 YDEGEE. This CDR3 contains 14 residues. CDR3: CASSSPDRATTQYF. As DNA, the CDR3 is TGTGCCAGCAGCTCACCGGACAGGGCGACGACCCAGTACTTC.

This chain links TRBV30 with TRBJ2-1; the match to TRBD1 covers 7 bases. V lost 2 bases to trimming and J lost 0 bases; unmatched junction nucleotides: 4. Germline assignment: CDR1 GTSNPN and CDR2 SVGIG (reference sequence). There are 15 residues in the CDR3. Written as DNA, the CDR3 is TGTGCCTGGAGTCCCGGGACAGACTCCTACAATGAGCAGTTCTTC. This sequence encodes CAWSPGTDSYNEQFF. Full variable domain (remainder filled in from reference TRBV30 and TRBJ2-1): SQTIHQWPATLVQPVGSPLSLECTVEGTSNPNLYWYRQAAGRGLQLLFYSVGIGQISSEVPQNLSASRPQDRQFILSSKKLLLSDSGFYLCAWSPGTDSYNEQFFGPGTRLTVL.